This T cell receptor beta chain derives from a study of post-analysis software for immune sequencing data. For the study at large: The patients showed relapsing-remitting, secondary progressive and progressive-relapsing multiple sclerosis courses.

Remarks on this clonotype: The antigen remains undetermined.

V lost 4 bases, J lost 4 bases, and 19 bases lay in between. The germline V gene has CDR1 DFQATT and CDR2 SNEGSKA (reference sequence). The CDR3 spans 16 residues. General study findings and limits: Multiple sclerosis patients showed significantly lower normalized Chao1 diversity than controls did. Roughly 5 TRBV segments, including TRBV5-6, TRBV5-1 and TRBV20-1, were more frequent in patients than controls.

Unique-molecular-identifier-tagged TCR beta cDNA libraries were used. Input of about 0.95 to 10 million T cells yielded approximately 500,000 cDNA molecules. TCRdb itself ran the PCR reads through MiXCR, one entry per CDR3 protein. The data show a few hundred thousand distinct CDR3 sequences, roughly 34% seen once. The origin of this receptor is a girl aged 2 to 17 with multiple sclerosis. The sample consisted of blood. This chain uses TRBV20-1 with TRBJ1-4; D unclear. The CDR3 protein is CSANPGSSIYNEKLFF. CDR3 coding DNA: TGCAGTGCTAATCCGGGATCGAGTATTTATAATGAAAAACTGTTTTTT.